This T cell receptor (beta chain) came from a study of a mutant IDH1 vaccine in newly diagnosed glioma (dated by TCRdb to 2020 to 2022). General notes on the study: In the chemotherapy-containing groups, vaccination started alongside temozolomide cycles, whereas in patients who had radiotherapy alone it started 4-6 weeks after radiotherapy. Before enrollment, most patients had been given radiochemotherapy with temozolomide as standard therapy, while the rest had received either radiotherapy alone or temozolomide alone. The week-35 safety follow-up was designated visit V12, and the week-47 end of study was designated visit V13. Of the 25 to 35 patients who were treated, 62.5% were male and around 38% were female, and the mean age was roughly 40 years. Longitudinal TCRB deep sequencing was done for about two dozen treated patients, wherever samples were available for exploratory analyses. Peripheral blood was collected at six visits: V03 (baseline), V05, V07, V10, V12 and V13.

Library creation used the immunoSEQ multiplex PCR assay. Following the manufacturer's protocol, the hsTCRB Kit was used to amplify rearranged TCR beta chain sequences. TCRB libraries were sequenced on an Illumina MiSeq. The study's processing was this. The kit vendor's proprietary platform handled demultiplexing, trimming and gene mapping. The table was pulled from immuneACCESS by TCRdb, which kept in-frame rearrangements only. Such tables lose some clones; where checked, under half of the loss comes from unresolved V genes, and the rest has no known cause. The DNA was the basis for D and trimming; V, J and clone size are from that table. The sample has fewer than 95,000 clones on record, approximately 75% of them singletons. Roughly 5.2% of the sample is in the top ten clones. About this clone itself: What antigen it recognizes has not been identified. No per-base quality is available; no much larger clone lies one base away.

Sample time point, as interpreted from the label and publication: week 47, end of study. A 20-mer mutant IDH1 peptide at 300 micrograms in Montanide made up each vaccine dose, which was injected subcutaneously together with topical imiquimod. Patients received eight vaccinations in weeks 1, 3, 5, 7, 11, 15, 19 and 23, corresponding to visits V03 through V10. Newly diagnosed WHO grade 3 or 4 IDH1-mutant astrocytomas showing loss of nuclear ATRX were present in the donors. The samples were drawn from NOA16, a multicentre, single-arm, open-label phase I trial in Germany that tested a mutant IDH1 peptide vaccine in humans for the first time. Genomic DNA for TCRB sequencing was extracted from EDTA blood using the DNeasy Blood and Tissue Kit. Results the study describes overall, beyond this receptor: According to the authors, sample limitations meant that analyses of patient blood samples could not be reproduced. Pseudoprogression appeared unrelated to alterations in the top peripheral T cell clonotypes detected by TCRB sequencing. Immune responses induced by the vaccine were seen in more than 85% of patients across multiple MHC alleles. PBMC samples for TCRB deep sequencing were selected based on availability.

CDR1 and CDR2, looked up from the germline V gene, are SGDLS and YYNGEE. Deletion took 0 bases off V and 1 base off J, with a span of 7 bases between the germline ends. The CDR3 holds 14 amino acids from the cysteine to the phenylalanine. Just the 42-base CDR3 DNA is kept, in frame starting at base 1. Sequencing was performed on PBMCs, taken from a glioma patient whose treatment included an IDH1 peptide vaccine. The chain couples TRBV9 to TRBJ1-1, with the D segment identity uncertain. The TCR sequence derives from a man aged 35-49 years with glioma. The CDR3 reads CASSVGQANTEAFF. The nucleotide sequence reads TGTGCCAGCAGCGTAGGCCAAGCGAACACTGAAGCTTTCTTT. Extended through the reference TRBV9 and TRBJ1-1 proteins, this CDR3 yields the full variable domain: DSGVTQTPKHLITATGQRVTLRCSPRSGDLSVYWYQQSLDQGLQFLIQYYNGEERAKGNILERFSAQQFPDLHSELNLSSLELGDSALYFCASSVGQANTEAFFGQGTRLTVV.